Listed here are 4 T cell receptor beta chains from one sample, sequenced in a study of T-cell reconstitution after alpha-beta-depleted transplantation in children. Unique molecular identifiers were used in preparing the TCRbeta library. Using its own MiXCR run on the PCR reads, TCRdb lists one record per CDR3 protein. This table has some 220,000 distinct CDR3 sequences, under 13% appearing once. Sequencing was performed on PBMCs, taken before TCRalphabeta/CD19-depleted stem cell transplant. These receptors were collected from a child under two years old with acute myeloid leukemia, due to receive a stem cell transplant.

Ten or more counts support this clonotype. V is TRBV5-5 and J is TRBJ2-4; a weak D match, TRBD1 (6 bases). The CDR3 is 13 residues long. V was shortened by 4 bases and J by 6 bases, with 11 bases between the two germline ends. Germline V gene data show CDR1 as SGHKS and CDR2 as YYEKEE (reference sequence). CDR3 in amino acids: CASSKTGGNIQYF. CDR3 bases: TGTGCCAGCAGCAAGACAGGAGGAAACATTCAGTACTTC.

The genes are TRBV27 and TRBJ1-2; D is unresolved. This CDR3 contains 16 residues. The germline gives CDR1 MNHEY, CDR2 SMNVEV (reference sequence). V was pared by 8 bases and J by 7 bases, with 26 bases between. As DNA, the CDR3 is TGTGCCAGCGGAAGTTGGGCGGCGAATGGGGTCGCTGGCTACACCTTC. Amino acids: CASGSWAANGVAGYTF.

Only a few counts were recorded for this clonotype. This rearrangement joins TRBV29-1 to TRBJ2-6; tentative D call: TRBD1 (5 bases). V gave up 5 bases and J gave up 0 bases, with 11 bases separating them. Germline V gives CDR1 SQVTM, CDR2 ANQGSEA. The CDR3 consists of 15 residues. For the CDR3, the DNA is TGCAGCGTTAGGGGCGAACTCTCTGGGGCCAACGTCCTGACTTTC. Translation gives CSVRGELSGANVLTF. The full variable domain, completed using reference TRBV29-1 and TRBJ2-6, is SAVISQKPSRDICQRGTSLTIQCQVDSQVTMMFWYRQQPGQSLTLIATANQGSEATYESGFVIDKFPISRPNLTFSTLTVSNMSPEDSSIYLCSVRGELSGANVLTFGAGSRLTVL.

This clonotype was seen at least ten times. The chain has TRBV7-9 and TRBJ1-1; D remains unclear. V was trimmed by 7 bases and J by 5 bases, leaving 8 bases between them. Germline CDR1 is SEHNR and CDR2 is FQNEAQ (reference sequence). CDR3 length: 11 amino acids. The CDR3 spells CASTRGTEAFF. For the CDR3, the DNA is TGTGCCAGCACGAGAGGAACTGAAGCTTTCTTT.